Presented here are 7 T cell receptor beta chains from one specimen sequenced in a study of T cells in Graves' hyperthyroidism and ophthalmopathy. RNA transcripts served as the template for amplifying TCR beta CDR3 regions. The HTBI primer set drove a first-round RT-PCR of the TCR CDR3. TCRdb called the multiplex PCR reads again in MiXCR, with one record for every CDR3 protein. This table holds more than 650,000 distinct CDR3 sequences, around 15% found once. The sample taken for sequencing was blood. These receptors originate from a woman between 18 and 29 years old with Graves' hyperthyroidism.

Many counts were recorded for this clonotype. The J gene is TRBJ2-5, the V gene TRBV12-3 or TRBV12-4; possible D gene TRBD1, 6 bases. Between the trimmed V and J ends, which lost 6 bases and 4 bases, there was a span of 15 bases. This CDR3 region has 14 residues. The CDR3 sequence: CASSPTGERETQYF. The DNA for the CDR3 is TGTGCCAGCAGCCCGACAGGTGAAAGAGAGACCCAGTACTTC.

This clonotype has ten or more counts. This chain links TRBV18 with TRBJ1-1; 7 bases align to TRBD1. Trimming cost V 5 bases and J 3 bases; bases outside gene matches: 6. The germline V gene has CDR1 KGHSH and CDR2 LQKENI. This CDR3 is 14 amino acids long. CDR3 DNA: TGTGCCAGCTCAATTACAGGGGTAGACACTGAAGCTTTCTTT. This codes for CASSITGVDTEAFF.

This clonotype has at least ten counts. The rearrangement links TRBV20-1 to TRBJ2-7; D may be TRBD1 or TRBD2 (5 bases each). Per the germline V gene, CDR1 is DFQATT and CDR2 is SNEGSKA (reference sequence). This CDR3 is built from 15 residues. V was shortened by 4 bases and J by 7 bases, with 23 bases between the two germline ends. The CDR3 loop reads CSATSSNRGGWEQYF. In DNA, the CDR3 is TGCAGTGCTACCTCTTCGAATAGGGGCGGGTGGGAGCAGTACTTC.

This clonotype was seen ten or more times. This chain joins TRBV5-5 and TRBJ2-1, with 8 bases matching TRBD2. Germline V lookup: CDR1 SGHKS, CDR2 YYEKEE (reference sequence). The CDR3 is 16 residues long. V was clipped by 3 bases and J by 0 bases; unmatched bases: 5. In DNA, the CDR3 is TGTGCCAGCAGCTCCCGGGAGGGGAGCTCCTACAATGAGCAGTTCTTC. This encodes CASSSREGSSYNEQFF.

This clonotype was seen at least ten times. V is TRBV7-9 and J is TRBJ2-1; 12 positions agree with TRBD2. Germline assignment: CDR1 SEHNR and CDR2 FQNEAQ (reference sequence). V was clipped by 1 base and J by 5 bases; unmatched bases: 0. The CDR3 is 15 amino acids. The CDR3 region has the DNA TGTGCCAGCAGCTTAGGACTAGCGGGAGACAATGAGCAGTTCTTC. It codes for CASSLGLAGDNEQFF.

This chain's CDR3 is CASSDPGLAKETQYF. CDR3 DNA: TGTGCCAGTAGTGATCCGGGACTAGCGAAAGAGACCCAGTACTTC. J is TRBJ2-5 and V is TRBV19; 10 bases match TRBD2. J lost 3 bases, V lost 5 bases, and 6 bases had no gene match. CDR3 length equals 15 residues. Per germline, CDR1 LNHDA and CDR2 SQIVND (reference sequence).

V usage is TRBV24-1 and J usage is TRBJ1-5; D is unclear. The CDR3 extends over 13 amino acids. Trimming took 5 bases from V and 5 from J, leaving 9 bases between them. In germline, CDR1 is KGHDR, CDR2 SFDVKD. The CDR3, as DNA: TGTGCCACCAGTGCGGGGATTTATCAGCCCCAGCATTTT. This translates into CATSAGIYQPQHF.